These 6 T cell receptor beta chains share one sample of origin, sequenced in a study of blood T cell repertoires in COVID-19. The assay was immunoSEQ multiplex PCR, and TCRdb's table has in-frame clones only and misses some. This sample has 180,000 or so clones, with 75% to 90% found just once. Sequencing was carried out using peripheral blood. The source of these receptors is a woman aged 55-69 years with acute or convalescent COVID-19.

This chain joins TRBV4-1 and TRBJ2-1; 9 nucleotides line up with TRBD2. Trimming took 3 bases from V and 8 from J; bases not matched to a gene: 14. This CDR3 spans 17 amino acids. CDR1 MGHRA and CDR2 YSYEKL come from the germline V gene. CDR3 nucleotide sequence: TGCGCCAGCAGCCAGCAACCGGGACTAGCCCTAGTATATGAGCAGTTCTTC. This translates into CASSQQPGLALVYEQFF.

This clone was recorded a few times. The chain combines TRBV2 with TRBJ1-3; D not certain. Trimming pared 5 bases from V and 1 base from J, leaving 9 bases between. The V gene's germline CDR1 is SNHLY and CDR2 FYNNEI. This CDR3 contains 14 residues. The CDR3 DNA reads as TGTGCCAGCAGTCTGACTGCGTCTGGAAACACCATATATTTT. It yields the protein CASSLTASGNTIYF. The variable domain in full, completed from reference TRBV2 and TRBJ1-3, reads EPEVTQTPSHQVTQMGQEVILRCVPISNHLYFYWYRQILGQKVEFLVSFYNNEISEKSEIFDDQFSVERPDGSNFTLKIRSTKLEDSAMYFCASSLTASGNTIYFGEGSWLTVV.

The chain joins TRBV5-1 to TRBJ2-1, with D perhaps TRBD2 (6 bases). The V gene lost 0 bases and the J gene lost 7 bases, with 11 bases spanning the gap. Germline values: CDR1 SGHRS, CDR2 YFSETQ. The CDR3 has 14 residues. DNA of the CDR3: TGCGCCAGCAGCTTGGACGCGGGAAGGAATGAGCAGTTCTTC. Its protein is CASSLDAGRNEQFF.

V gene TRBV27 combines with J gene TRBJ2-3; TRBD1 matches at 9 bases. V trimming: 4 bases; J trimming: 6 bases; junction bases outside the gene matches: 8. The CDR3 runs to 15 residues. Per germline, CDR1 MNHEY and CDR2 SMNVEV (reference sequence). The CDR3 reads CASSSDFDRGDTQYF. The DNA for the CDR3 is TGTGCCAGCAGTTCGGATTTTGACAGGGGGGATACGCAGTATTTT.

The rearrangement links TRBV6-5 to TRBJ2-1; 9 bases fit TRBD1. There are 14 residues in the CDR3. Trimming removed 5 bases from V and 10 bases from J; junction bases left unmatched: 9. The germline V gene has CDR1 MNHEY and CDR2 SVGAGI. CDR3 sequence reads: CASSPRTGVGEQFF. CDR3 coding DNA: TGTGCCAGCAGTCCTAGGACAGGGGTCGGAGAGCAGTTCTTC.

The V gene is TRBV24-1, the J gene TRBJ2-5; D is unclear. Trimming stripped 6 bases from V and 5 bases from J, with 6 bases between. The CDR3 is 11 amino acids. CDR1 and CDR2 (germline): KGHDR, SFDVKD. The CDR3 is CATSNGETQYF. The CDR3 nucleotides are TGTGCCACCAGTAACGGGGAGACCCAGTACTTC.